These 27 T cell receptor beta chains were sequenced from one sample in a study of T-cell reconstitution after alpha-beta-depleted transplantation in children. Unique molecular identifiers were incorporated during preparation of the TCRbeta library. TCRdb fed the PCR reads into MiXCR, producing one record per CDR3 protein. The table lists around 100,000 distinct CDR3 sequences, under 13% of them singletons. The material was PBMCs, obtained before TCRalphabeta/CD19-depleted stem cell transplant. Every receptor here comes from a boy aged 2 to 10 with acute lymphoblastic leukemia, due to receive a stem cell transplant.

As for this clonotype: The CDR3 ends on some other residue instead of the conserved phenylalanine or tryptophan, so this is likely a read error. It is unclear where the CDR3 begins or ends on the DNA, so no DNA is shown, and the CDR3 is as TCRdb lists it. The rearrangement joins TRBV5-1 to TRBJ2-7; TRBD1 is the table's D call, not checked against the DNA. Ends included, the CDR3 has 9 residues. Germline V gene lookup returns CDR1 SGHRS and CDR2 YFSETQ. CDR3 sequence reads: CASSIGRVS.

The chain recombines TRBV9 with TRBJ2-3; 8 bases line up with TRBD2. Losses at the gene ends were 0 bases for V and 4 bases for J; bases not matched to a gene: 10. The CDR3 runs to 17 residues. Looked up from germline, CDR1 is SGDLS and CDR2 is YYNGEE. The chain's CDR3 is CASSVALKSGSPDTQYF. As DNA, the CDR3 is TGTGCCAGCAGCGTAGCCCTTAAAAGCGGGAGCCCAGATACGCAGTATTTT.

This clonotype has just a few counts. In nucleotides, the CDR3 is TGCAGTGCCGCCGACAGATTTGCCGCTGCGCCTCCGGAACTGCAGTATTTT. It encodes CSAADRFAAAPPELQYF. V usage is TRBV20-1 and J usage is TRBJ2-3; D perhaps matches TRBD1 (5 bases). Germline CDR1 is DFQATT and CDR2 is SNEGSKA (reference sequence). This CDR3 is 17 amino acids long. The ends were cut back, 6 bases at V and 11 bases at J, with 33 bases in the middle.

This clonotype was found many times. V gene TRBV20-1 combines with J gene TRBJ2-1; D gene unclear. Trimming took 3 bases from V and 6 from J, leaving 3 bases between them. Germline-derived CDR1 and CDR2 are DFQATT and SNEGSKA (reference sequence). CDR3 length equals 10 residues. CDR3 in amino acids: CSASSNEQFF. The CDR3, as DNA: TGCAGTGCTAGTTCCAATGAGCAGTTCTTC.

This clonotype has a handful of counts. The J gene is TRBJ1-2, the V gene TRBV25-1; 9 positions match TRBD1. The CDR3 runs to 14 residues. V was clipped by 4 bases and J by 6 bases; unmatched bases: 6. Per germline, CDR1 MGHDK and CDR2 SYGVNS. This CDR3 is CASSVPGQGHGYTF. Written as DNA, the CDR3 is TGTGCCAGCAGTGTACCGGGACAGGGACATGGCTACACCTTC.

A few counts support this clonotype. This chain uses TRBV7-2 with TRBJ2-5; possibly TRBD1 for D (5 bases). The germline gives CDR1 SGHTA, CDR2 FQGNSA. The CDR3 consists of 16 residues. V lost 1 base to trimming and J lost 0 bases, with 12 bases between them. Here the CDR3 DNA reads TGTGCCAGCAGCTTAGGAGACAGAGCCCACCAAGAGACCCAGTACTTC. The encoded protein is CASSLGDRAHQETQYF.

This clonotype was counted a few times. V is TRBV29-1 and J is TRBJ2-3; 7 nucleotides line up with TRBD2. Germline values: CDR1 SQVTM, CDR2 ANQGSEA. The CDR3 covers 13 residues. DNA for the CDR3: TGCACCTCCCGACCCGCGGGAGCAGATACGCAGTATTTT. Protein: CTSRPAGADTQYF.

This clonotype came up a few times. The rearrangement joins TRBV6-2 or TRBV6-3 to TRBJ1-6, with TRBD1 matching 7 bases. Per the germline V gene, CDR1 is MNHEY and CDR2 is SVGEGT. The CDR3 spans 14 residues. With V trimmed by 4 bases and J by 10 bases, 7 bases remained unmatched. The CDR3: CASSSTPGGSPLHF. In nucleotides, the CDR3 is TGTGCCAGCAGTTCAACTCCAGGGGGATCACCCCTCCACTTT.

This clonotype was counted only a few times. The chain joins TRBV29-1 to TRBJ2-1; D might be TRBD1 (6 bases). V gave up 5 bases and J gave up 5 bases, with 19 bases separating them. The CDR3 spans 15 residues. Germline CDR1 and CDR2: SQVTM and ANQGSEA. CDR3 in amino acids: CSVPSRQGRHNEQFF. Here the CDR3 DNA reads TGCAGCGTTCCTTCCCGCCAGGGGAGACACAATGAGCAGTTCTTC.

This clonotype occurred many times. The gene calls are TRBV7-8 and TRBJ2-1, with 10 bases aligning to TRBD2. Losses at the gene ends were 5 bases for V and 4 bases for J; bases not matched to a gene: 11. Germline CDR1 is SGHVS and CDR2 is FQNEAQ. The CDR3 length is 17 residues. CDR3 in DNA: TGTGCCAGCAGCACCGTAGCGGGAGGACTTTTATACAATGAGCAGTTCTTC. Protein: CASSTVAGGLLYNEQFF.

This clonotype was seen only a few times. This chain uses TRBV6-6 with TRBJ1-6; no firm D call. The germline V and J ends were trimmed by 6 bases and 7 bases, with 10 bases remaining between them. The germline gives CDR1 MNHNY, CDR2 SVGAGI (reference sequence). The CDR3 totals 13 residues. CDR3 amino acids: CASREQMNSPLHF. As DNA, the CDR3 is TGTGCCAGCAGGGAGCAGATGAATTCACCCCTCCACTTT.

Judged by abundance, this clonotype is medium-sized. The chain combines TRBV5-1 with TRBJ2-5, with 11 bases aligning to TRBD2. The ends lost 2 bases at V and 3 bases at J; junction bases unmatched: 0. The CDR3 is 14 amino acids. Per the germline V gene, CDR1 is SGHRS and CDR2 is YFSETQ. DNA for the CDR3: TGCGCCAGCAGCTTACTAGCGGGAGAAGAGACCCAGTACTTC. It is translated as CASSLLAGEETQYF.

V and J are TRBV11-3 and TRBJ2-7; 12 nucleotides agree with TRBD2. CDR1 is SGHNT, CDR2 YENEEA, per germline. Trimming at V came to 10 bases and at J to 2 bases, leaving 3 bases not matched to a gene. The CDR3 runs 13 residues. The CDR3 here is CAIRLAGAYEQYF. CDR3 bases: TGTGCCATCAGACTAGCGGGAGCCTACGAGCAGTACTTC.

This chain connects TRBV4-1 to TRBJ2-1; 12 bases map to TRBD2. The length of the CDR3 is 15 residues. From germline, CDR1 is MGHRA and CDR2 YSYEKL. V shed 4 bases and J 5 bases; nucleotides not matched to a gene: 3. The CDR3 sequence: CASSRTSGKHNEQFF. The CDR3, as DNA: TGCGCCAGCAGCCGGACTAGCGGGAAGCACAATGAGCAGTTCTTC.

This chain uses TRBV7-8 with TRBJ1-4; possibly TRBD1 for D (6 bases). Germline assignment: CDR1 SGHVS and CDR2 FQNEAQ. Trimming stripped 8 bases from V and 8 bases from J, with 18 bases between. The CDR3 is 14 residues long. The CDR3 loop reads CASGGGDKGEKLFF. The DNA of the CDR3 is TGTGCCAGCGGAGGTGGGGACAAAGGGGAAAAACTGTTTTTT.

In its sample, this clonotype was seen a few times. V is TRBV7-9 and J is TRBJ2-7, with D perhaps being TRBD1 or TRBD2 (5 bases each). The germline V and J ends were trimmed by 5 bases and 2 bases, with 19 bases remaining between them. The CDR3 covers 16 residues. Germline lookup yields CDR1 SEHNR and CDR2 FQNEAQ (reference sequence). The CDR3 loop reads CASSPRDGNGAYEQYF. CDR3 in DNA: TGTGCCAGCAGCCCCCGGGACGGGAACGGGGCCTACGAGCAGTACTTC.

This clonotype was seen a few times. The V call is TRBV20-1, the J call TRBJ2-3, with D uncertain. CDR3 size: 13 residues. With 5 bases removed from V and 4 bases from J, the gap between germline ends came to 13 bases. From germline, CDR1 is DFQATT and CDR2 SNEGSKA (reference sequence). CDR3 loop: CSARKGLADTQYF. CDR3 nucleotide sequence: TGCAGTGCTCGGAAGGGATTGGCAGATACGCAGTATTTT.

The V and J genes are TRBV7-6 and TRBJ2-7; 7 nucleotides line up with TRBD2. The V gene end was trimmed by 5 bases and the J gene end by 7 bases; junction bases not matched to a gene: 11. The CDR3 length is 14 residues. CDR1 SGHVS and CDR2 FNYEAQ come from the germline V gene. CDR3 nucleotide sequence: TGTGCCAGCAGCGCCCGGGGGGAGGGCTGGGAGCAGTACTTC. This translates into CASSARGEGWEQYF.

This clonotype was seen only a few times. The chain has TRBV7-3 and TRBJ2-1; D remains ambiguous. CDR1 is SGHTA, CDR2 FQGTGA, per germline. V shed 4 bases and J shed 1 base, with 14 bases lying between them. The CDR3 consists of 16 residues. In nucleotides, the CDR3 is TGTGCCAGCAGCTATGGGCAGAGCGCATCCTACAATGAGCAGTTCTTC. It yields the protein CASSYGQSASYNEQFF.

The chain employs TRBV7-2 and TRBJ2-1; 7 bases line up with TRBD2. Trimming cost V 5 bases and J 6 bases; bases outside gene matches: 16. Germline loops: CDR1 SGHTA, CDR2 FQGNSA. The CDR3 extends over 17 amino acids. The CDR3 protein is CASSIKVGGRVANEQFF. CDR3 in DNA: TGTGCCAGCAGCATTAAGGTTGGGGGGAGGGTCGCCAATGAGCAGTTCTTC.

This clonotype was observed at least ten times. For the CDR3, the DNA is TGTGCCAGCAGCTTAGGGCGGGCACCCTACAATGAGCAGTTCTTC. This gives the protein CASSLGRAPYNEQFF. The V and J genes are TRBV7-9 and TRBJ2-1, with a possible D match to TRBD2 (5 bases). This CDR3 region has 15 residues. The V end lost 1 base, the J end lost 2 bases, and 9 bases lay between the germline ends. Germline V gene sequence: CDR1 SEHNR, CDR2 FQNEAQ (reference sequence).

The sample holds many counts of this clonotype. The chain is built from TRBV7-2 and TRBJ2-1; D call uncertain. The V end lost 4 bases, the J end lost 8 bases, and 24 bases lay between the germline ends. The CDR3 spans 17 residues. Germline loops: CDR1 SGHTA, CDR2 FQGNSA. The DNA for the CDR3 is TGTGCCAGCAGCTACGACCATCCTGCCCCCAGAGCCGATGAGCAGTTCTTC. Its protein product is CASSYDHPAPRADEQFF.

The chain carries TRBV20-1 and TRBJ2-1; TRBD2 agrees at 7 bases. The junction had 11 bases not matched to a gene; V was cut back by 1 base and J by 2 bases. Germline lookup yields CDR1 DFQATT and CDR2 SNEGSKA (reference sequence). This CDR3 has 17 residues. The CDR3 spells CSARVRTSIGPYNEQFF. CDR3 DNA sequence: TGCAGTGCTAGAGTCAGGACTAGTATAGGTCCCTACAATGAGCAGTTCTTC.

This chain joins TRBV5-6 and TRBJ2-3, with 8 bases that match TRBD2. V gave up 4 bases and J gave up 0 bases; unmatched junction bases: 13. This CDR3 has 18 amino acids. Germline CDR1 SGHDT, CDR2 YYEEEE. The CDR3 region is CASSVTSGLSPSTDTQYF. The CDR3 DNA reads TGTGCCAGCAGCGTCACTAGCGGTCTCTCCCCCAGCACAGATACGCAGTATTTT.

A few counts support this clonotype. The V gene is TRBV7-2, the J gene TRBJ2-5, with 9 bases fitting TRBD1. Germline CDR1 reads SGHTA; CDR2 reads FQGNSA. This CDR3 is built from 15 residues. With 7 bases clipped from V and 7 bases from J, the junction kept 13 bases outside the gene matches. The CDR3, as DNA: TGTGCCAGCAACCAGTGGACAGGGGATGGGGGGACCCAGTACTTC. It yields the protein CASNQWTGDGGTQYF.

This chain connects TRBV5-6 to TRBJ2-7; D unresolved. Trimming took off 3 bases at V and 0 bases at J, with 4 bases between the two ends. The CDR3 is 12 residues long. Germline V gene lookup returns CDR1 SGHDT and CDR2 YYEEEE. The CDR3 DNA follows: TGTGCCAGCAGCTCTCACTCCTACGAGCAGTACTTC. This encodes CASSSHSYEQYF.

This clonotype was recorded many times. The chain links TRBV5-1 to TRBJ2-3; no definite D call. CDR1 and CDR2 (germline): SGHRS, YFSETQ. Trimming shortened V by 0 bases and J by 5 bases, and 13 bases separated the two germline ends. The CDR3 sequence is 15 residues long. Here the CDR3 reads CASSLVDPLGDTQYF. The CDR3 DNA follows: TGCGCCAGCAGCTTGGTGGACCCCCTCGGAGATACGCAGTATTTT.